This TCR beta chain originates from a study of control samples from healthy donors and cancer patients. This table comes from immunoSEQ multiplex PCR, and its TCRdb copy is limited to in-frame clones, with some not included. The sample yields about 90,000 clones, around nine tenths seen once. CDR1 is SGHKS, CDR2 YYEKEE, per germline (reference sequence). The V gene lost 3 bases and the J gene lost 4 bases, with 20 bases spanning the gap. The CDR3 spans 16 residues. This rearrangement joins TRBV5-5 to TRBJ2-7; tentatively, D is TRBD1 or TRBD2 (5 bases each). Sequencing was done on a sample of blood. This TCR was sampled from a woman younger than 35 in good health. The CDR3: CASSYSGTEDQYEQYF. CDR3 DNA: TGTGCCAGCAGCTACTCCGGGACGGAAGACCAGTACGAGCAGTACTTC.